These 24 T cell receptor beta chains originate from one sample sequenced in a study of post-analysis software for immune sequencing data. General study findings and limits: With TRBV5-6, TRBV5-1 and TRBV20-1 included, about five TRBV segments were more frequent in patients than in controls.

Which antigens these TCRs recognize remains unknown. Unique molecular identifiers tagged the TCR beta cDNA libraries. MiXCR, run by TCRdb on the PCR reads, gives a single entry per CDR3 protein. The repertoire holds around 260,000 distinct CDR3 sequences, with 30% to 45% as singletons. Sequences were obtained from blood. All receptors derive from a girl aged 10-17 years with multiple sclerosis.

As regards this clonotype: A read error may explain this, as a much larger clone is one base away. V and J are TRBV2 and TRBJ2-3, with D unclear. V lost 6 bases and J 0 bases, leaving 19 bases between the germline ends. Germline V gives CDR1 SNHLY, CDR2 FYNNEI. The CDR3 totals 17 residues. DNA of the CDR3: TGTGCCAGCAGCCCGACGGGTAGAGGCCTTAGCACAGATACGCAGTATTTT. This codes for CASSPTGRGLSTDTQYF. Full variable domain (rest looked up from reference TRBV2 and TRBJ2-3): EPEVTQTPSHQVTQMGQEVILRCVPISNHLYFYWYRQILGQKVEFLVSFYNNEISEKSEIFDDQFSVERPDGSNFTLKIRSTKLEDSAMYFCASSPTGRGLSTDTQYFGPGTRLTVL.

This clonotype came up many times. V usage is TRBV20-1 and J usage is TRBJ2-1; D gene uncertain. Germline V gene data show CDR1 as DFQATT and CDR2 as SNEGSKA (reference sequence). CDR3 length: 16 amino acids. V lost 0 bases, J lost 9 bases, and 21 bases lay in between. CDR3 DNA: TGCAGTGCTAGAGATAAAAGTCCCTTTAGCAGCATTGAGCAGTTCTTC. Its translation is CSARDKSPFSSIEQFF.

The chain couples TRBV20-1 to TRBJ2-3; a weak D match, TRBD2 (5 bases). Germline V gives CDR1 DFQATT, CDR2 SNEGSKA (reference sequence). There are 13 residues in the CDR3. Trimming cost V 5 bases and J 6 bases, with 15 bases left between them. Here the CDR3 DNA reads TGCAGTGCTGAAACTCGGGAAGGGGATACGCAGTATTTT. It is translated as CSAETREGDTQYF.

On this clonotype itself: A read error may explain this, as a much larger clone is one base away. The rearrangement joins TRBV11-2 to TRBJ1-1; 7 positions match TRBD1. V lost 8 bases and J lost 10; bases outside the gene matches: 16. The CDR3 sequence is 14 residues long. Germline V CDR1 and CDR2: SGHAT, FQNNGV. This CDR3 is CASLSGGQVGRAFF. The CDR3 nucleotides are TGTGCCAGCCTCTCGGGTGGACAGGTTGGTCGAGCTTTCTTT.

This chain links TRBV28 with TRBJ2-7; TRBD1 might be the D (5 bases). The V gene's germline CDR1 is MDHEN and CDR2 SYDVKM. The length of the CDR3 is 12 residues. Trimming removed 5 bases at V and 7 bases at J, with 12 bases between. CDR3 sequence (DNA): TGTGCCAGCAGTCAGGGCCTGAGGGAGCAGTACTTC. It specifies CASSQGLREQYF.

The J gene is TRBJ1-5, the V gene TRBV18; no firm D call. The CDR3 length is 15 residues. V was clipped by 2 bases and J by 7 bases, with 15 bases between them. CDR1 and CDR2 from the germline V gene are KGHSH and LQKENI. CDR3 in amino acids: CASSPEGKARQPQHF. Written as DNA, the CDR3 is TGTGCCAGCTCACCAGAAGGGAAAGCCCGCCAGCCCCAGCATTTT.

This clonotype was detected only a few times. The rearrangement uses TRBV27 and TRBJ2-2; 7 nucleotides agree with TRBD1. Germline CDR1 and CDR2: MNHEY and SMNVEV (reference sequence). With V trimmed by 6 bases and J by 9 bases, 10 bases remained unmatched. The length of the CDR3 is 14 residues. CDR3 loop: CASSPIQGHRELFF. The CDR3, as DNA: TGTGCCAGCAGCCCAATACAGGGGCACCGGGAGCTGTTTTTT.

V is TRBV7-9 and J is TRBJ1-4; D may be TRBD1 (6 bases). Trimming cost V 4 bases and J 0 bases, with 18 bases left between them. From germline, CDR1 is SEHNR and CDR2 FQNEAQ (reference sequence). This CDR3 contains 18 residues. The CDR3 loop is CASSSRIGQPATNEKLFF. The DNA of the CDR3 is TGTGCCAGCAGCTCAAGGATCGGACAGCCTGCAACTAATGAAAAACTGTTTTTT.

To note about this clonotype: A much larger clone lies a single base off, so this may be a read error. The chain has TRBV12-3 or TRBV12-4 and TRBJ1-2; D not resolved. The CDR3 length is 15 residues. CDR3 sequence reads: CASSFDPNPLYGYIF. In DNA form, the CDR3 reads TGTGCCAGCAGTTTTGACCCGAACCCCCTATATGGCTACATCTTC.

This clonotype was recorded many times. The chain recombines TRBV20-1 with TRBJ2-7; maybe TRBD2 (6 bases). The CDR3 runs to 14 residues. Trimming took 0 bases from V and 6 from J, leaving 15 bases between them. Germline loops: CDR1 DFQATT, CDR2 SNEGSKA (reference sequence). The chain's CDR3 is CSARDIAGYGEQYF. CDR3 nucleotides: TGCAGTGCTAGAGATATCGCGGGGTATGGCGAGCAGTACTTC.

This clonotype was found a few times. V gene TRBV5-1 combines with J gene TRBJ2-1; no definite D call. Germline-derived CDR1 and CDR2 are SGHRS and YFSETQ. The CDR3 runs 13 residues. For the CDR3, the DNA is TGCACCTGGGTTCGCGACCCAACTCATGAGCAGTTCTTC. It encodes CTWVRDPTHEQFF.

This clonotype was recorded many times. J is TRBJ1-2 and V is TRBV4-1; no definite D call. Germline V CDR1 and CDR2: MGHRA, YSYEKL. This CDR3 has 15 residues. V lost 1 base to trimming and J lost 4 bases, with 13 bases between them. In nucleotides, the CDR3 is TGCGCCAGCAGCCAAGTTCCAGGCCAACCCTATGGCTACACCTTC. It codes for CASSQVPGQPYGYTF.

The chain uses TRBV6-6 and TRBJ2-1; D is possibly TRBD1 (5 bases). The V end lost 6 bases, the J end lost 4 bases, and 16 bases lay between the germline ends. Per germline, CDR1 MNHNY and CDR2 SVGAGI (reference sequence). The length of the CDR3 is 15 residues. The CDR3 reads CASSRPGSGYNEQFF. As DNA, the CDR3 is TGTGCCAGCAGCCGGCCCGGCTCAGGGTACAATGAGCAGTTCTTC.

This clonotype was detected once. The CDR3 bases are TGTGCCATCAGTGAGCCGGACAGGGGGCTGCACAATGAGCAGTTCTTC. Protein product: CAISEPDRGLHNEQFF. The chain employs TRBV10-3 and TRBJ2-1; 11 bases are shared with TRBD1. Germline V gene lookup returns CDR1 ENHRY and CDR2 SYGVKD. The J segment lost 5 bases and the V segment lost 2 bases, leaving 5 bases of the junction unmatched. CDR3 length: 16 amino acids.

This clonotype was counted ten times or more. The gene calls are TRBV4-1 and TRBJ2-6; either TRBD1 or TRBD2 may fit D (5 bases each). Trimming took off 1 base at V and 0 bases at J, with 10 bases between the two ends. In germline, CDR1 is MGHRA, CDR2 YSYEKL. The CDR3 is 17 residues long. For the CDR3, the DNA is TGCGCCAGCAGCCAAGTCCAGAGGGGCTCTGGGGCCAACGTCCTGACTTTC. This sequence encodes CASSQVQRGSGANVLTF.

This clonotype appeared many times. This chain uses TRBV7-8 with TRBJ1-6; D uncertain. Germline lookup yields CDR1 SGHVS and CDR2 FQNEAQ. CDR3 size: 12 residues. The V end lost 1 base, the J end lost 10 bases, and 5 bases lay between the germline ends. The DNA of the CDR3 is TGTGCCAGCAGCTTAGACCGATCACCCCTCCACTTT. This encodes CASSLDRSPLHF.

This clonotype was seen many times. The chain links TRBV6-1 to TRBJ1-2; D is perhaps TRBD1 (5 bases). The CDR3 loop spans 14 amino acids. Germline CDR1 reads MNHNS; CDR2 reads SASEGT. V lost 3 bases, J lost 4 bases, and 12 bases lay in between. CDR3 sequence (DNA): TGTGCCAGCAGTGAGGGGACGAGGGGCTATGGCTACACCTTC. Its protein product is CASSEGTRGYGYTF.

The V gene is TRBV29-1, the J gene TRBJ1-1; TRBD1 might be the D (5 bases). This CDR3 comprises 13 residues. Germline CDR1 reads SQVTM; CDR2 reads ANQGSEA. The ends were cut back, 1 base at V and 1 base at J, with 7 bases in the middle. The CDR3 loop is CSVEVGRNTEAFF. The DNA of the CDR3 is TGCAGCGTTGAAGTGGGGCGGAACACTGAAGCTTTCTTT.

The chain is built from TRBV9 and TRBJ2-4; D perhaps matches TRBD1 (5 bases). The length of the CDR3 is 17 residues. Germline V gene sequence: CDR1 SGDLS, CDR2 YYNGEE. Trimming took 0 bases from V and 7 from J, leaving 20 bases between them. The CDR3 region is CASSVEGAPSGWNIQYF. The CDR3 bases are TGTGCCAGCAGCGTAGAAGGGGCCCCCAGTGGGTGGAACATTCAGTACTTC.

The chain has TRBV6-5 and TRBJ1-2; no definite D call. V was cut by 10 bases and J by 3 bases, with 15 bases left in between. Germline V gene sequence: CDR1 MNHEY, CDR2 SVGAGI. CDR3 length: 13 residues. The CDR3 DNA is TGTGCCACCACCTCAAGGCTCGACTATGGCTACACCTTC. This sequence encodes CATTSRLDYGYTF.

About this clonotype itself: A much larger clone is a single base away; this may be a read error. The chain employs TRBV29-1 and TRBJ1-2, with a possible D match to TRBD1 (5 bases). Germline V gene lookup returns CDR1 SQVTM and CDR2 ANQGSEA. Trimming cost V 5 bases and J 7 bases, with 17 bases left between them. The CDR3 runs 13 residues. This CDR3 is CSVTGQGECGYTF. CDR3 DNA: TGCAGCGTTACGGGCCAGGGTGAATGTGGCTACACCTTC.

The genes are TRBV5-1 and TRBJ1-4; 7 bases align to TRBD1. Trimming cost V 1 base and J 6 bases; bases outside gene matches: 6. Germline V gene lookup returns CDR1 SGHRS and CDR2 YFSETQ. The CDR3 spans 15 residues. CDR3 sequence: CASSLTGVEDEKLFF. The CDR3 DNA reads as TGCGCCAGCAGCTTGACAGGGGTTGAGGATGAAAAACTGTTTTTT.

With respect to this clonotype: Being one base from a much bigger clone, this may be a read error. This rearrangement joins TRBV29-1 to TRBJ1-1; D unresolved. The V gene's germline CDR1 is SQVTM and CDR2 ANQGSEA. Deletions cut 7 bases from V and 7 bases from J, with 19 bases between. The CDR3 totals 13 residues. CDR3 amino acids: CSAESLKDGEAFF. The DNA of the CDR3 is TGCAGCGCTGAGTCCCTGAAGGATGGTGAAGCTTTCTTT.

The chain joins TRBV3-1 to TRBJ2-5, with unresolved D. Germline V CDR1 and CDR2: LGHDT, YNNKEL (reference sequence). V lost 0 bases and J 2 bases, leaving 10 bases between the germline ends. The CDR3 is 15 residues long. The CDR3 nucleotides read TGTGCCAGCAGCCAAGATAGTGGTTCACAAGAGACCCAGTACTTC. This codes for CASSQDSGSQETQYF.